A selection of T cell receptor beta chains follows, all from one sample in a study of cytomegalovirus exposure and HLA in healthy donors. The repertoire was sequenced with immunoSEQ multiplex PCR; TCRdb's copy has only in-frame clones and lacks some. The sample contains about 120,000 clones, roughly 70% of which appear only once. Sample: PBMCs. Receptors originate from a middle-aged woman in good health and CMV-seropositive. Each CDR3 is given with its conserved first and last residue. The D gene is left open where the match is weak. The size entry is marked missing in some rows and otherwise reads once, few, many or a size class.

D	V	size	J	DNA	CDR3
TRBD1	TRBV11-3	NA	TRBJ2-3	TGTGCCAGCAGCCATAGGACAGGGGAGATCGCAGATACGCAGTATTTT	CASSHRTGEIADTQYF
TRBD1	TRBV7-2	NA	TRBJ2-3	TGTGCCAGCAGCCTGCTGGGGACAGGGGTCTCAGATACGCAGTATTTT	CASSLLGTGVSDTQYF
NA	TRBV7-9	NA	TRBJ1-3	TGTGCCAGCAGCTACGAATTAGCGGGCTCTGGAAACACCATATATTTT	CASSYELAGSGNTIYF
NA	TRBV6-6	NA	TRBJ2-7	TGTGCCAGCAGTTACTCGTTTGGACAGAGACCCTACGAGCAGTACTTC	CASSYSFGQRPYEQYF
NA	TRBV28	once	TRBJ1-6	TGTGCCAGCAGTTTAACTGGTAACAGTTCACCCCTCCACTTT	CASSLTGNSSPLHF
TRBD1	TRBV29-1	NA	TRBJ2-7	TGCAGCGCTACAACCGACAGGGGGCCCACCTACGAGCAGTACTTC	CSATTDRGPTYEQYF
NA	TRBV7-2	NA	TRBJ1-3	TGTGCCAGCAGCGACTCGGGAGGCACCATATATTTT	CASSDSGGTIYF
NA	TRBV30	NA	TRBJ1-2	TGTGCCTTAAACAATGGCTACACCTTC	CALNNGYTF
NA	TRBV5-1	few	TRBJ1-2	TGCGCCAGCAGCTTGAATTCCCGGGATGGCTACACCTTC	CASSLNSRDGYTF
NA	TRBV6-6	NA	TRBJ1-4	TGTGCCAGCAGTGCAGGGTCCAATGAAAAACTGTTTTTT	CASSAGSNEKLFF
TRBD2	TRBV16	NA	TRBJ2-7	TGTGCCAGCAGCTTACAGTCGGGGGGCTACGAGCAGTACTTC	CASSLQSGGYEQYF
TRBD1	TRBV5-4	once	TRBJ1-1	TGTGCCAGCAGCTCAGACAGGGATCTTAGGAACACTGAAGCTTTCTTT	CASSSDRDLRNTEAFF
TRBD1	TRBV7-2	NA	TRBJ2-3	TGTGCCAGCAGCCCCCTGTGGGGGACAGCAGACCTCGCCTCAGATACGCAGTATTTT	CASSPLWGTADLASDTQYF
TRBD1	TRBV7-8	once	TRBJ1-2	TGTGCCAGCAGCCCCTCCCCCGGGACAGCCTATGGCTACACCTTC	CASSPSPGTAYGYTF
NA	TRBV6-7	NA	TRBJ2-2	TGTGTCCTTCGACTAGACGGGGCCAACACCGGGGAGCTGTTTTTT	CVLRLDGANTGELFF
NA	TRBV19	NA	TRBJ2-5	TGTGCCAGTATTCAAGAGGAGACCCAGTACTTC	CASIQEETQYF
TRBD2	TRBV29-1	NA	TRBJ2-7	TGCAGCGTTGACGGACTAGCGGGAACTAGCTCCTACGAGCAGTACTTC	CSVDGLAGTSSYEQYF
TRBD2	TRBV7-9	NA	TRBJ2-5	TGTGCCAGCAGCTTAGTCGGGGGGACAGAGACCCAGTACTTC	CASSLVGGTETQYF
NA	TRBV5-1	few	TRBJ2-1	TGCGCCAGCAACTTGGACTCCTCTGATCGGAATGAGCAGTTCTTC	CASNLDSSDRNEQFF
NA	TRBV7-2	NA	TRBJ2-5	TGTGCCAGCAGACCTAATGGACAGACCCAAGAGACCCAGTACTTC	CASRPNGQTQETQYF
TRBD1	TRBV7-9	few	TRBJ2-7	TGTGCCAGCAGGGCCGGGACAGGCTTCCCTTACGAGCAGTACTTC	CASRAGTGFPYEQYF
NA	TRBV2	NA	TRBJ2-3	TGTGCCAGCAGTGAGCAGGGGCCTAGCACAGATACGCAGTATTTT	CASSEQGPSTDTQYF
NA	TRBV27	once	TRBJ1-2	TGTGCCAGCAGTCCAACCTTTAGGGGCGATGGCTACACCTTC	CASSPTFRGDGYTF
TRBD1	TRBV29-1	NA	TRBJ2-7	TGCAGCGTGGAAAGACAGGGCCAAGGCGAGCAGTACTTC	CSVERQGQGEQYF
TRBD1	TRBV10-3	once	TRBJ1-6	TGTGCCACCGCCGGGCCGGGACAGGGGGCGGAATCCTATAATTCACCCCTCCACTTT	CATAGPGQGAESYNSPLHF
NA	TRBV5-1	NA	TRBJ1-2	TGCGCCAGCAGCTGGAAAGACAGTGGCTACACCTTC	CASSWKDSGYTF
NA	TRBV5-6	NA	TRBJ1-1	TGTGCCAGCAGCTTGAGACGGGTGAACACTGAAGCTTTCTTT	CASSLRRVNTEAFF
TRBD1	TRBV4-1	NA	TRBJ1-2	TGCGCCAGCAGCCAAGACAGGGGGATCTATGGCTACACCTTC	CASSQDRGIYGYTF
NA	TRBV11-3	once	TRBJ1-2	TGTGCCAGCAGCTTAGATCGTTCCGGCAGTTGGGCCAACTATGGCTACACCTTC	CASSLDRSGSWANYGYTF
NA	TRBV28	few	TRBJ1-6	TGTGCCAGCGGAGACAGTTTGTATAATTCACCCCTCCACTTT	CASGDSLYNSPLHF
NA	TRBV18	once	TRBJ1-5	TGTGCCAGCTCACCTGCCGGGACAAATAGCAATCAGCCCCAGCATTTT	CASSPAGTNSNQPQHF
NA	TRBV7-6	NA	TRBJ2-6	TGTGCCAGCAGCTTTGCCGGGGTAGGGACAGGGGCCAACGTCCTGACTTTC	CASSFAGVGTGANVLTF
TRBD2	TRBV4-2	few	TRBJ2-3	TGTGCCAGCAGCCAAGATAGCCCCTCTAGCGGGGGGGCCTACGCAGATACGCAGTATTTT	CASSQDSPSSGGAYADTQYF
NA	TRBV6-6	NA	TRBJ1-5	TGTGCCAGCAGGGGGGCTGAACAGGGTCAAAACCAGCCCCAGCATTTT	CASRGAEQGQNQPQHF
NA	TRBV29-1	NA	TRBJ1-2	TGCAGCGCCGATATCGACAGGTACCAGGGTGGCTACACCTTC	CSADIDRYQGGYTF
NA	TRBV4-3	NA	TRBJ2-3	TGCGCCAGCAGCCAAGACAGCGGGACGGGGGGCCCGGATACGCAGTATTTT	CASSQDSGTGGPDTQYF
TRBD2	TRBV28	NA	TRBJ2-7	TGTGCCAGCATGAAAACTAGCGGGGCGGGGGTTGCGGACTTC	CASMKTSGAGVADF
NA	TRBV5-1	once	TRBJ1-3	TGCGCCAGCAGCTGGACCGACAGGCGCAGCTCTGGAAACACCATATATTTT	CASSWTDRRSSGNTIYF
TRBD2	TRBV5-1	NA	TRBJ2-7	TGCGCCAGCCGGATAGCGGGGGGGACCTACGAGCAGTACTTC	CASRIAGGTYEQYF
NA	TRBV13	once	TRBJ2-3	TGTGCCAGCCAACGGCCGCGGGCTGATACGCAGTATTTT	CASQRPRADTQYF
TRBD2	TRBV5-6	NA	TRBJ2-7	TGTGCCAGCAGCCCTCCCCAAGGGACTATAACCTACGAGCAGTACTTC	CASSPPQGTITYEQYF
TRBD1	TRBV6-5	NA	TRBJ1-5	TGTGCCAGCAGTCCGAGACAGGGTAATCAGCCCCAGCATTTT	CASSPRQGNQPQHF
NA	TRBV6-5	NA	TRBJ2-2	TGTGCCAGCAGTTACCTCGGGGAGCTGTTTTTT	CASSYLGELFF
TRBD1	TRBV5-4	NA	TRBJ2-1	TGTGCCAGCAGCCATCGTTTTCGACAGGGGTCCCCTAGCTCCTACAATGAGCAGTTCTTC	CASSHRFRQGSPSSYNEQFF
NA	TRBV27	NA	TRBJ2-6	TGTGCCAGCAGTCCATACGGGGTCACTGGGGCCAACGTCCTGACTTTC	CASSPYGVTGANVLTF
NA	TRBV27	NA	TRBJ1-1	TGTGCCAGCAGTTTATCGGCAGGTCCTGAAGCTTTCTTT	CASSLSAGPEAFF
TRBD1	TRBV4-3	NA	TRBJ1-6	TGCGCCAGCAGCCAAGGGACAGGAAATAATTCACCCCTCCACTTT	CASSQGTGNNSPLHF
TRBD1	TRBV4-3	NA	TRBJ2-7	TGCGCCAGCAGCCAAGATAGACAGGGGAGCTCCTACGAGCAGTACTTC	CASSQDRQGSSYEQYF
NA	TRBV7-2	NA	TRBJ1-2	TGTGCCAGCAGCTTAGCGCGGGTTAACTATGGCTACACCTTC	CASSLARVNYGYTF
NA	TRBV7-6	NA	TRBJ1-1	TGTGCCAGCAGCTTAGGGAGGATAGCTGCTGAAGCTTTCTTT	CASSLGRIAAEAFF
TRBD2	TRBV6-6	NA	TRBJ2-3	TGTGCCAGCGCCCAGCGGGGTCCCACAGATACGCAGTATTTT	CASAQRGPTDTQYF
TRBD2	TRBV25-1	NA	TRBJ2-7	TGTGCCAGCAGTGGGACTAGCGCCCCCTACGAGCAGTACTTC	CASSGTSAPYEQYF
TRBD1	TRBV5-4	NA	TRBJ1-1	TGTGCCAGCAGCCTCGAGACAGGGGGCACTGAAGCTTTCTTT	CASSLETGGTEAFF
NA	TRBV12-5	NA	TRBJ2-1	TGTGCTAGTGGTCTTCCGGGACAACGGCAGTTCTTC	CASGLPGQRQFF
NA	TRBV27	NA	TRBJ2-7	TGTGCCAGCAGTTTTTCGGGAGCTCTGTACTTC	CASSFSGALYF
NA	TRBV6-4	once	TRBJ2-2	TGTGCCAGCCGAACAACGAACACCGGGGAGCTGTTTTTT	CASRTTNTGELFF
TRBD1	TRBV15	NA	TRBJ2-7	TGTGCCACCAGCTCCCCGACAGGGCCCCTCTACGAGCAGTACTTC	CATSSPTGPLYEQYF
NA	TRBV6-5	few	TRBJ1-1	TGTGCCAGCAGACAGGGATCTCCCGTGAACACTGAAGCTTTCTTT	CASRQGSPVNTEAFF